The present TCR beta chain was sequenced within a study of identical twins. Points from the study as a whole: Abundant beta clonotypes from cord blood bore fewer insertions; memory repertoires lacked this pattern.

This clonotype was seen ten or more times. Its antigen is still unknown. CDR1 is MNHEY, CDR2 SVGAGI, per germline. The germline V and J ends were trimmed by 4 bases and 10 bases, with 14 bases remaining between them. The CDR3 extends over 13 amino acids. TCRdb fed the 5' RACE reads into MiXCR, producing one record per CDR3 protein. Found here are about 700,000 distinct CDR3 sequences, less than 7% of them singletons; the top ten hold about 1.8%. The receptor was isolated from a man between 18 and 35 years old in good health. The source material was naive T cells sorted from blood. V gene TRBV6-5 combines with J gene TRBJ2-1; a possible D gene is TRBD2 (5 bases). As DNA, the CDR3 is TGTGCCAGCAGTTCCCCTCAAGGGAGCGAGCAGTTCTTC. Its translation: CASSSPQGSEQFF.